This T cell receptor beta chain was profiled in a study of blood T cell repertoires in COVID-19. Only in-frame clones appear in the TCRdb table, and some are missing; sequencing was by immunoSEQ multiplex PCR. In the table there are a few hundred thousand clones, 92% of which are singletons. Germline values: CDR1 SGHAT, CDR2 FQNNGV. The CDR3 consists of 15 residues. The V and J ends lost 8 bases and 7 bases, in that order; junction bases with no gene match: 10. This rearrangement joins TRBV11-2 to TRBJ2-2; 10 nucleotides line up with TRBD2. The TCR sequence derives from a woman in her thirties who had recovered from COVID-19. Sample: PBMCs or T cells enriched from blood (not recorded which). This CDR3 is CASALAGEYVGELFF. In DNA, the CDR3 is TGTGCCAGCGCCCTAGCGGGGGAGTACGTCGGGGAGCTGTTTTTT.